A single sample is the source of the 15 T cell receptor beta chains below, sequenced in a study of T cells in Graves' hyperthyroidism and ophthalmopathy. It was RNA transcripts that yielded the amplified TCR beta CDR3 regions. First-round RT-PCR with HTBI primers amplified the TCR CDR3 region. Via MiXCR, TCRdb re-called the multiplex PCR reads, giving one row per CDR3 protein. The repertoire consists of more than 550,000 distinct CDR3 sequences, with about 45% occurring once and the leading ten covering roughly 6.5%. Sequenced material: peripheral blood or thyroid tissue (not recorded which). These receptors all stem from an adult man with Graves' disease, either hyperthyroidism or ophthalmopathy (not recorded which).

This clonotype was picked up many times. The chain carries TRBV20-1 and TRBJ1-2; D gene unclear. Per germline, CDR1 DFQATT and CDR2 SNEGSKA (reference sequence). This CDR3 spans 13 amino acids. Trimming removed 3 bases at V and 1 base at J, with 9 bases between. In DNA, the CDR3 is TGCAGTGCTAGTGGGCCTGATAACTATGGCTACACCTTC. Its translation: CSASGPDNYGYTF.

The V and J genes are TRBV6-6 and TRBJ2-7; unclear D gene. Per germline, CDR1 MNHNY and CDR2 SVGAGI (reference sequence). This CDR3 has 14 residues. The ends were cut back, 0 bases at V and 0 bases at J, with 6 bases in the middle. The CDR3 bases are TGTGCCAGCAGTTACTCTGTCACCTCCTACGAGCAGTACTTC. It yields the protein CASSYSVTSYEQYF.

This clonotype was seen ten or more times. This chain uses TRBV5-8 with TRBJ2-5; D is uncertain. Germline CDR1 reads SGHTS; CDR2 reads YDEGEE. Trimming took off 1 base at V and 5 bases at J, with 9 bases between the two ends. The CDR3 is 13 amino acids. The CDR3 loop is CASSLRSSETQYF. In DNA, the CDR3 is TGTGCCAGCAGCTTGAGGTCCTCGGAGACCCAGTACTTC.

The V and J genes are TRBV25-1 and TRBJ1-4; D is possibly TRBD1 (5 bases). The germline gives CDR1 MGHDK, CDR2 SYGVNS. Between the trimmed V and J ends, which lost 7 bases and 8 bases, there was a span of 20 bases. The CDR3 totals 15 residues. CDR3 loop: CASTPRYEGMEKLFF. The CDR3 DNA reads TGTGCCAGCACCCCCAGGTACGAGGGGATGGAAAAACTGTTTTTT.

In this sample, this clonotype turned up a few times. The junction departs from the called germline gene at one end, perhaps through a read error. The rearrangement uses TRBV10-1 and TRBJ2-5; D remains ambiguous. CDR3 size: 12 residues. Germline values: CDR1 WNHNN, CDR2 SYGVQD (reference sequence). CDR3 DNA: TGTGCCAGCAACAATGAGATAGGATCCCAGTACTTC. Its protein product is CASNNEIGSQYF.

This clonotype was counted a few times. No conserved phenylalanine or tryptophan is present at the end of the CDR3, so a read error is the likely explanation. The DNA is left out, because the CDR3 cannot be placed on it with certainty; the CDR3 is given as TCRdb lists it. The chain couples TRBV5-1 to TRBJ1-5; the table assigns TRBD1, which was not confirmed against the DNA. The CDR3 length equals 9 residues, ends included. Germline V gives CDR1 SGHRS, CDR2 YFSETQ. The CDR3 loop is CASSLGPGH.

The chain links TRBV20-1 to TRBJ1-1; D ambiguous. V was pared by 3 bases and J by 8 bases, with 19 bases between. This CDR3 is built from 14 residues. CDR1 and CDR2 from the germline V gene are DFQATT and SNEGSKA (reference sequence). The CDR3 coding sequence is TGCAGTGCTAGCCCCGGCAGCCTGAAGAGGGAAGCTTTCTTT. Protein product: CSASPGSLKREAFF.

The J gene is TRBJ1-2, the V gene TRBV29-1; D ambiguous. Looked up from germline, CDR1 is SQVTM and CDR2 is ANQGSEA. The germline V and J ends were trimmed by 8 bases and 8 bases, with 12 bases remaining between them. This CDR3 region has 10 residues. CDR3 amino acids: CSLYRYGYTF. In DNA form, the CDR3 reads TGCAGCCTGTACAGATACGGCTACACCTTC.

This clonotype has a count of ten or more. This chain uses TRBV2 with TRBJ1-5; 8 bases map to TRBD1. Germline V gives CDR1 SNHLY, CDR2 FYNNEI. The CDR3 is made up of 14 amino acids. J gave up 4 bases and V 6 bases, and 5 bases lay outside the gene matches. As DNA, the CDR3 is TGTGCCAGCAGGACAGGGGACCATAATCAGCCCCAGCATTTT. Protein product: CASRTGDHNQPQHF.

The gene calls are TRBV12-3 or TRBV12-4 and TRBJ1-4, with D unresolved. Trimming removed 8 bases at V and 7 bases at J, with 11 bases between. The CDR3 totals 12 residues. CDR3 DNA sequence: TGTGCCAGCCCCAGCCCCGGTGAAAAACTGTTTTTT. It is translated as CASPSPGEKLFF.

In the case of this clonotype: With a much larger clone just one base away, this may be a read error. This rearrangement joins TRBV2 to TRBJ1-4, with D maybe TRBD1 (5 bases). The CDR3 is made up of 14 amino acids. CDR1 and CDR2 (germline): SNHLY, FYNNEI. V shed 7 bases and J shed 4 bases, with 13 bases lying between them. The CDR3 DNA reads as TGTGCCAGCACCCCGGGACGGGTTAATGAAAAACTGTTTTTT. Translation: CASTPGRVNEKLFF.

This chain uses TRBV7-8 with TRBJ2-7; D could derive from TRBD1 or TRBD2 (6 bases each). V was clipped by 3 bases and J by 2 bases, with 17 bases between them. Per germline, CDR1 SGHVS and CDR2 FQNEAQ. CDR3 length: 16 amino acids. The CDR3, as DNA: TGTGCCAGCAGCTTTAAGCAGATCGGGGGCCCCTACGAGCAGTACTTC. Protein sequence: CASSFKQIGGPYEQYF.

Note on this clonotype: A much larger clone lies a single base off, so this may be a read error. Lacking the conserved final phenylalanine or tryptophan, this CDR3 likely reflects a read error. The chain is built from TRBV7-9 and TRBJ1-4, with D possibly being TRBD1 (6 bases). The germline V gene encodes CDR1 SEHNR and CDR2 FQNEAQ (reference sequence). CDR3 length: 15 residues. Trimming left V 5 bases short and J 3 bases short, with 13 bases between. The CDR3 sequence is CASSPRDIANEKLFL. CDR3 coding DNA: TGTGCCAGCAGCCCCCGGGACATAGCTAATGAAAAACTGTTTTTA.

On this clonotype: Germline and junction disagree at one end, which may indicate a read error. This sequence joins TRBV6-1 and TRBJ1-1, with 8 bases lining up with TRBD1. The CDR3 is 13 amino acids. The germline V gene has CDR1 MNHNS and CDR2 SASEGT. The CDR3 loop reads CTRQGRLNTEAFF. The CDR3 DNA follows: TGTACCAGACAGGGGCGATTGAACACTGAAGCTTTCTTT.

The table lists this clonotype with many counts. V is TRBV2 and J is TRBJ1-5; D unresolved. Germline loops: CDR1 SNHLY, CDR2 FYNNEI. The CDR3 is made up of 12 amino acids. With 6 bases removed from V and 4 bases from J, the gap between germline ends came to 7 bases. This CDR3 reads CASSNSNQPQHF. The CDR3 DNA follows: TGTGCCAGCAGCAATTCGAATCAGCCCCAGCATTTT.